Below, 26 T cell receptor beta chains from the same sample are listed, as sequenced in a study of cytomegalovirus exposure and HLA in healthy donors. The PCR contained 60 Vbeta and 13 Jbeta primers. This table comes from immunoSEQ multiplex PCR, and its TCRdb copy is limited to in-frame clones, with some not included. The table records fewer than 250,000 clones, over 75% of them present only once. The sequenced sample consisted of PBMCs. The receptors shown here come from a male donor in good health and CMV-seronegative.

The rearrangement uses TRBV7-3 and TRBJ2-1; TRBD2 matches at 11 bases. This CDR3 contains 15 residues. CDR1 and CDR2 (germline): SGHTA, FQGTGA. With V trimmed by 2 bases and J by 13 bases, 10 bases remained unmatched. As DNA, the CDR3 is TGTGCCAGCAGCTTATCCTCTAGCGGGGGGTACCTACAGTTCTTC. It encodes CASSLSSSGGYLQFF.

DNA of the CDR3: TGTGCCAGCAGCCCCACGAAGGACAGGGTGCTTTACACCTTC. It translates to CASSPTKDRVLYTF. This chain connects TRBV7-2 to TRBJ1-2, with 8 positions matching TRBD1. Trimming took 5 bases from V and 11 from J; bases not matched to a gene: 13. Germline V gives CDR1 SGHTA, CDR2 FQGNSA. The CDR3 length is 14 residues.

The rearrangement uses TRBV14 and TRBJ2-1; 9 positions match TRBD1. This CDR3 contains 16 residues. The V gene end was trimmed by 4 bases and the J gene end by 6 bases; junction bases not matched to a gene: 10. Germline V gene data show CDR1 as SGHDN and CDR2 as FVKESK. CDR3 region: CASSPTDRGRSNEQFF. The CDR3, as DNA: TGTGCCAGCAGCCCCACGGACAGGGGACGAAGCAATGAGCAGTTCTTC.

V gene TRBV7-8 combines with J gene TRBJ2-5; maybe TRBD2 (6 bases). Between the trimmed V and J ends, which lost 1 base and 0 bases, there was a span of 12 bases. The CDR3 is 16 residues long. Germline-derived CDR1 and CDR2 are SGHVS and FQNEAQ. CDR3 amino acids: CASSLEAGSYQETQYF. The DNA of the CDR3 is TGTGCCAGCAGCTTAGAGGCGGGGTCGTACCAAGAGACCCAGTACTTC.

CDR3 amino acids: CASSLVATGDYGYTF. Here the CDR3 DNA reads TGTGCCAGCAGCTTAGTCGCGACAGGTGACTATGGCTACACCTTC. This chain uses TRBV7-2 with TRBJ1-2, with a tentative D call TRBD1 (6 bases). The CDR3 is 15 amino acids. Per the germline V gene, CDR1 is SGHTA and CDR2 is FQGNSA. The V end was cut by 1 base, the J end by 3 bases, with 12 bases between.

CDR3 DNA sequence: TGTGCCAGCAGCTTAGTATTAGATACTGAAGCTTTCTTT. It yields the protein CASSLVLDTEAFF. This chain joins TRBV7-2 and TRBJ1-1; D is undetermined. Trimming shortened V by 1 base and J by 5 bases, and 8 bases separated the two germline ends. Germline lookup yields CDR1 SGHTA and CDR2 FQGNSA. This CDR3 comprises 13 residues.

The chain links TRBV19 to TRBJ1-2; D remains ambiguous. The V gene's germline CDR1 is LNHDA and CDR2 SQIVND (reference sequence). This CDR3 is 11 amino acids long. V lost 4 bases to trimming and J lost 5 bases, with 5 bases between them. CDR3 sequence (DNA): TGTGCCAGTAGTACCGGGTATGGCTACACCTTC. Encoded protein: CASSTGYGYTF. The full variable domain, with the rest looked up from reference TRBV19 and TRBJ1-2, is DGGITQSPKYLFRKEGQNVTLSCEQNLNHDAMYWYRQDPGQGLRLIYYSQIVNDFQKGDIAEGYSVSREKKESFPLTVTSAQKNPTAFYLCASSTGYGYTFGSGTRLTVV.

The chain's CDR3 is CASNSGRAGDYEQYF. The CDR3 nucleotides read TGTGCCAGCAATTCCGGACGGGCAGGGGACTACGAGCAGTACTTC. This chain uses TRBV27 with TRBJ2-7, with D maybe TRBD1 (6 bases). The length of the CDR3 is 15 residues. The V and J ends lost 7 bases and 3 bases respectively, with 19 bases between them. Germline CDR1 MNHEY, CDR2 SMNVEV (reference sequence).

With regard to this clone: At the DNA level, this CDR3 is encoded by other sequences in the same sample as well. The chain links TRBV28 to TRBJ2-7, with a possible D match to TRBD1 (6 bases). V shed 4 bases and J shed 2 bases, with 12 bases lying between them. CDR1 is MDHEN, CDR2 SYDVKM, per germline. The CDR3 sequence is 14 residues long. CDR3 sequence (DNA): TGTGCCAGCAGTTCTCCTGGACAGACCTACGAGCAGTACTTC. The encoded protein is CASSSPGQTYEQYF.

The sample holds a few counts of this clone. The sample contains more than one DNA sequence encoding this CDR3. The rearrangement uses TRBV6-1 and TRBJ1-2; D may be TRBD1 (5 bases). The CDR3 has 13 amino acids. Trimming removed 2 bases from V and 8 bases from J, with 12 bases in between. CDR1 and CDR2 from the germline V gene are MNHNS and SASEGT. The CDR3 spells CASSEQQEGGYTF. In DNA form, the CDR3 reads TGTGCCAGCAGTGAACAACAGGAGGGGGGCTACACCTTC.

The DNA of the CDR3 is TGTGCCAGCACCTCAGGGCAGGGCAGCACTGAAGCTTTCTTT. This translates into CASTSGQGSTEAFF. This chain joins TRBV28 and TRBJ1-1, with D maybe TRBD1 (5 bases). The V end lost 7 bases, the J end lost 4 bases, and 16 bases lay between the germline ends. Germline V gene data show CDR1 as MDHEN and CDR2 as SYDVKM. The CDR3 runs to 14 residues.

The CDR3 bases are TGTGCCAGCAGTCCACAGGGGTTGGGATACAATAGCAATCAGCCCCAGCATTTT. Protein product: CASSPQGLGYNSNQPQHF. This chain uses TRBV28 with TRBJ1-5, with 7 bases that match TRBD1. Per germline, CDR1 MDHEN and CDR2 SYDVKM. The CDR3 is made up of 18 amino acids. V lost 5 bases to trimming and J lost 0 bases; unmatched junction nucleotides: 13.

This rearrangement joins TRBV10-3 to TRBJ2-7, with 7 bases aligning to TRBD1. There are 16 residues in the CDR3. V gave up 3 bases and J gave up 0 bases; unmatched junction bases: 8. Looked up from germline, CDR1 is ENHRY and CDR2 is SYGVKD. CDR3 loop: CAISEKTGSPSYEQYF. The CDR3 nucleotides read TGTGCCATCAGTGAAAAGACAGGGTCCCCCTCCTACGAGCAGTACTTC.

The rearrangement links TRBV7-9 to TRBJ1-1; D is possibly TRBD1 (6 bases). The V gene lost 2 bases and the J gene lost 6 bases, with 13 bases spanning the gap. Germline CDR1 and CDR2: SEHNR and FQNEAQ (reference sequence). The CDR3 totals 14 residues. The DNA for the CDR3 is TGTGCCAGCAGCTTATTAAACAGGGTATCTGAAGCTTTCTTT. This encodes CASSLLNRVSEAFF.

This chain connects TRBV14 to TRBJ2-4; D is unresolved. The CDR3 runs 16 residues. V was trimmed by 0 bases and J by 4 bases, leaving 13 bases between them. From germline, CDR1 is SGHDN and CDR2 FVKESK. CDR3 sequence (DNA): TGTGCCAGCAGCCAAGACGCAGGAACCCCTAAAAACATTCAGTACTTC. It encodes CASSQDAGTPKNIQYF. The entire variable domain, with the rest obtained from reference TRBV14 and TRBJ2-4, is as follows: EAGVTQFPSHSVIEKGQTVTLRCDPISGHDNLYWYRRVMGKEIKFLLHFVKESKQDESGMPNNRFLAERTGGTYSTLKVQPAELEDSGVYFCASSQDAGTPKNIQYFGAGTRLSVL.

The chain has TRBV19 and TRBJ1-4; 10 nucleotides line up with TRBD1. Per the germline V gene, CDR1 is LNHDA and CDR2 is SQIVND (reference sequence). The CDR3 runs to 16 residues. Losses at the gene ends were 6 bases for V and 1 base for J; bases not matched to a gene: 5. DNA for the CDR3: TGTGCCAGTAGCCCGGGACAGGGGAGAACTAATGAAAAACTGTTTTTT. Protein: CASSPGQGRTNEKLFF. The complete variable domain, with remaining parts taken from reference TRBV19 and TRBJ1-4, reads DGGITQSPKYLFRKEGQNVTLSCEQNLNHDAMYWYRQDPGQGLRLIYYSQIVNDFQKGDIAEGYSVSREKKESFPLTVTSAQKNPTAFYLCASSPGQGRTNEKLFFGSGTQLSVL.

This chain uses TRBV4-3 with TRBJ2-7; 8 nucleotides line up with TRBD2. The germline V gene has CDR1 LGHNA and CDR2 YSLEER. This CDR3 spans 16 amino acids. V shed 0 bases and J 7 bases; nucleotides not matched to a gene: 11. The DNA of the CDR3 is TGCGCCAGCAGCCAAGACCCCCCAGCGGGAGAGGGTGAGCAGTACTTC. It specifies CASSQDPPAGEGEQYF.

This clone is deemed medium-sized. The gene calls are TRBV6-5 and TRBJ2-1; 7 bases line up with TRBD2. CDR1 MNHEY and CDR2 SVGAGI come from the germline V gene. V was pared by 2 bases and J by 1 base, with 2 bases of the junction left unmatched. The CDR3 spans 15 residues. CDR3 in DNA: TGTGCCAGCAGTTACGCGGGAGAATCCTACAATGAGCAGTTCTTC. It encodes CASSYAGESYNEQFF.

The V call is TRBV4-1, the J call TRBJ2-7; 8 bases are a match to TRBD2. The V gene's germline CDR1 is MGHRA and CDR2 YSYEKL. The V gene end was trimmed by 2 bases and the J gene end by 2 bases; junction bases not matched to a gene: 5. The CDR3 runs to 15 residues. The CDR3 region has the DNA TGCGCCAGCAGCCAAACCGGGACTAGTGCCTACGAGCAGTACTTC. Residues: CASSQTGTSAYEQYF.

A single count supports this clone. The J gene is TRBJ2-3, the V gene TRBV27; tentatively, D is TRBD2 (5 bases). Germline V gives CDR1 MNHEY, CDR2 SMNVEV (reference sequence). V gave up 2 bases and J gave up 6 bases, with 6 bases separating them. There are 12 residues in the CDR3. Here the CDR3 reads CASSLEGDTQYF. The CDR3 nucleotides are TGTGCCAGCAGTTTAGAGGGTGATACGCAGTATTTT.

J is TRBJ1-5 and V is TRBV27; D is unresolved. CDR1 MNHEY and CDR2 SMNVEV come from the germline V gene (reference sequence). This CDR3 region has 16 residues. V gave up 0 bases and J gave up 10 bases, with 19 bases separating them. CDR3 nucleotides: TGTGCCAGCAGTTTATCGAGCCACAACTCCGGGAAACCCCAGCATTTT. This translates into CASSLSSHNSGKPQHF.

The chain is built from TRBV28 and TRBJ1-2; 7 bases map to TRBD1. V gave up 4 bases and J gave up 3 bases; unmatched junction bases: 11. Germline CDR1 reads MDHEN; CDR2 reads SYDVKM. The CDR3 contains 16 residues. The CDR3: CASSWAGQAGYYGYTF. CDR3 in DNA: TGTGCCAGCAGTTGGGCAGGACAGGCCGGATACTATGGCTACACCTTC.

V and J are TRBV11-3 and TRBJ2-7; 8 bases match TRBD1. CDR3 length equals 15 residues. CDR1 is SGHNT and CDR2 is YENEEA in the germline V gene. V lost 3 bases to trimming and J lost 3 bases; unmatched junction nucleotides: 7. The CDR3 is CASSLMTGVGYEQYF. The CDR3 coding sequence is TGTGCCAGCAGCTTGATGACAGGGGTGGGCTACGAGCAGTACTTC.

This clone showed up just a few times. The genes are TRBV4-3 and TRBJ2-1; 11 nucleotides match TRBD1. The CDR3 length is 17 residues. Germline CDR1 LGHNA, CDR2 YSLEER. Losses at the gene ends were 4 bases for V and 7 bases for J; bases not matched to a gene: 12. The CDR3 region is CASSRLYPGQGVNEQFF. The CDR3 region has the DNA TGCGCCAGCAGCCGCCTATACCCGGGACAGGGGGTAAATGAGCAGTTCTTC.

This clone was found once. The genes are TRBV7-9 and TRBJ2-7; 8 bases are shared with TRBD1. The CDR3 is 12 residues long. The germline V gene has CDR1 SEHNR and CDR2 FQNEAQ (reference sequence). In DNA, the CDR3 is TGTTCCGGCTCGACAGGGGTCGCCGAGCAGTACTTC. Amino acid sequence: CSGSTGVAEQYF.

For the CDR3, the DNA is TGTGCCAGCAGCCCTCGGACTAGCGGGGGCAATGAGCAGTTCTTC. Its protein is CASSPRTSGGNEQFF. The genes are TRBV11-2 and TRBJ2-1; 13 bases are shared with TRBD2. CDR3 length: 15 amino acids. CDR1 and CDR2 (germline): SGHAT, FQNNGV. J was trimmed by 6 bases and V by 5 bases; bases with no gene match: 4. Looking up the rest from reference TRBV11-2 and TRBJ2-1 gives the full variable domain: EAGVAQSPRYKIIEKRQSVAFWCNPISGHATLYWYQQILGQGPKLLIQFQNNGVVDDSQLPKDRFSAERLKGVDSTLKIQPAKLEDSAVYLCASSPRTSGGNEQFFGPGTRLTVL.